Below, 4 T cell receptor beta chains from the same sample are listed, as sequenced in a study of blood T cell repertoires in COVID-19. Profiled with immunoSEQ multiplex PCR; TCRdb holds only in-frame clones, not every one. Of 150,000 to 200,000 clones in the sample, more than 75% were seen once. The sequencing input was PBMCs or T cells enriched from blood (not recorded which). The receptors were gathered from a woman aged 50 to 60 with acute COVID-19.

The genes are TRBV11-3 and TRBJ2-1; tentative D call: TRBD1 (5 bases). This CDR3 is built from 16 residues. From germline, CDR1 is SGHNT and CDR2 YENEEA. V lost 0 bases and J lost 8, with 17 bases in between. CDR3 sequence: CASSLEGRAHYDEQFF. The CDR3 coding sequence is TGTGCCAGCAGCTTAGAAGGCAGGGCCCACTATGATGAGCAGTTCTTC.

The CDR3 is CAWSVPPQRNEQFF. The CDR3 DNA reads as TGTGCCTGGAGTGTACCCCCCCAGCGGAATGAGCAGTTCTTC. This chain joins TRBV30 and TRBJ2-1, with D possibly matching TRBD2 (5 bases). Germline V gives CDR1 GTSNPN, CDR2 SVGIG (reference sequence). Trimming pared 0 bases from V and 7 bases from J, leaving 13 bases between. The CDR3 contains 14 residues. Variable domain in full (rest from reference TRBV30 and TRBJ2-1): SQTIHQWPATLVQPVGSPLSLECTVEGTSNPNLYWYRQAAGRGLQLLFYSVGIGQISSEVPQNLSASRPQDRQFILSSKKLLLSDSGFYLCAWSVPPQRNEQFFGPGTRLTVL.

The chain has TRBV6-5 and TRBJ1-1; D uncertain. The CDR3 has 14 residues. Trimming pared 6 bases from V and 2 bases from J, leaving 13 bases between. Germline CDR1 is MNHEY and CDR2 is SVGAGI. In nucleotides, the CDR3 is TGTGCCAGCAGGGTAGCAACGTATAACACTGAAGCTTTCTTT. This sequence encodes CASRVATYNTEAFF.

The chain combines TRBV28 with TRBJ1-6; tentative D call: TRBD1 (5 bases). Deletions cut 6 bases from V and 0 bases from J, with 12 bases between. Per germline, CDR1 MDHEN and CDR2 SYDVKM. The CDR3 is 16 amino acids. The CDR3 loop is CASRFRQTSYNSPLHF. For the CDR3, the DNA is TGTGCCAGCAGGTTCCGACAGACCTCCTATAATTCACCCCTCCACTTT.